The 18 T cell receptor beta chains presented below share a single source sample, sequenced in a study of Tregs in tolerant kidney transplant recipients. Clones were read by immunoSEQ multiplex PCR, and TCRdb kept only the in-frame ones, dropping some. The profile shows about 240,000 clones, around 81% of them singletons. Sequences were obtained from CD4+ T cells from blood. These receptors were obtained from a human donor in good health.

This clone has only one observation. The CDR3 loop reads CASSGGPATDTQYF. CDR3 nucleotides: TGTGCCAGCAGCGGGGGGCCTGCGACAGATACGCAGTATTTT. This rearrangement joins TRBV7-3 to TRBJ2-3; D may be TRBD1 or TRBD2 (6 bases each). The germline gives CDR1 SGHTA, CDR2 FQGTGA. Trimming stripped 5 bases from V and 3 bases from J, with 12 bases between. CDR3 size: 14 residues.

The CDR3 sequence: CASSVEAGSGYGYTF. The CDR3, as DNA: TGTGCCAGCAGCGTAGAAGCAGGAAGCGGCTATGGCTACACCTTC. V usage is TRBV9 and J usage is TRBJ1-2, with D unclear. Between the trimmed V and J ends, which lost 0 bases and 4 bases, there was a span of 13 bases. The CDR3 totals 15 residues. Per germline, CDR1 SGDLS and CDR2 YYNGEE.

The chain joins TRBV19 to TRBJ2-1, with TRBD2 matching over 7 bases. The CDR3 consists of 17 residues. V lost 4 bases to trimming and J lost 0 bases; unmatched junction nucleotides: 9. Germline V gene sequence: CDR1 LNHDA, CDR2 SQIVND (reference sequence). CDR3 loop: CASSKGSSGSSYNEQFF. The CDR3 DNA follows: TGTGCCAGTAGTAAGGGTAGTAGCGGGTCCTCCTACAATGAGCAGTTCTTC.

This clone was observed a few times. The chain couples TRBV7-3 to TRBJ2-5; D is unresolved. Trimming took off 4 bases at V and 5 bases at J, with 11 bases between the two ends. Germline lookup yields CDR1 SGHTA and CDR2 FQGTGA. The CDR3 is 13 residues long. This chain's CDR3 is CASSSDRRETQYF. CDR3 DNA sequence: TGTGCCAGCAGCTCGGACCGGCGGGAGACCCAGTACTTC.

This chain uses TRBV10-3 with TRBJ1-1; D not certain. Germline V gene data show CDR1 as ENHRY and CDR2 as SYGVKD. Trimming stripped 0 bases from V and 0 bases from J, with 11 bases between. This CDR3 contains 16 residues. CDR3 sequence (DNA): TGTGCCATCAGTGAGTCAGCACAGTACATGAACACTGAAGCTTTCTTT. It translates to CAISESAQYMNTEAFF.

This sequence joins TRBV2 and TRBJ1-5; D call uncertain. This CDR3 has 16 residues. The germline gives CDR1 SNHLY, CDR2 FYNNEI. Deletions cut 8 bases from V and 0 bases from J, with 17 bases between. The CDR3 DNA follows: TGTGCCAGCTCAGGAGGAGGCACCTATAGCAATCAGCCCCAGCATTTT. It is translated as CASSGGGTYSNQPQHF.

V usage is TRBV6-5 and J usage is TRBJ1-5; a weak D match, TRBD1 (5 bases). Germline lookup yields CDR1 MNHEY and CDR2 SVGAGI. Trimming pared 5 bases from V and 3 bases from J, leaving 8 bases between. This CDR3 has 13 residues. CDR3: CASSRQNNQPQHF. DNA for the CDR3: TGTGCCAGCAGTCGACAGAACAATCAGCCCCAGCATTTT.

CDR3 residues: CASSQDWAGTSEAFF. Here the CDR3 DNA reads TGTGCCAGCAGCCAAGATTGGGCAGGGACGAGTGAAGCTTTCTTT. The chain uses TRBV4-2 and TRBJ1-1, with D possibly TRBD1 on 5 matching bases. The V end was cut by 0 bases, the J end by 7 bases, with 15 bases between. The CDR3 runs to 15 residues. The V gene's germline CDR1 is LGHNA and CDR2 YNFKEQ.

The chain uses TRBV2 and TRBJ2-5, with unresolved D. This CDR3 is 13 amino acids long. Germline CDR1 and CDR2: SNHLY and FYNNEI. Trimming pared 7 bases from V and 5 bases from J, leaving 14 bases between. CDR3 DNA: TGTGCCAGCACCCTGAACGGAAGGGAGACCCAGTACTTC. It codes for CASTLNGRETQYF.

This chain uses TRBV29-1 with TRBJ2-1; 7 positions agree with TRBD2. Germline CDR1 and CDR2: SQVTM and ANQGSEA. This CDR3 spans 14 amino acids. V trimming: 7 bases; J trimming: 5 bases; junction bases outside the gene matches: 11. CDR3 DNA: TGCAGCGCCGCAAGGAGCGGGACGAACAATGAGCAGTTCTTC. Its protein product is CSAARSGTNNEQFF.

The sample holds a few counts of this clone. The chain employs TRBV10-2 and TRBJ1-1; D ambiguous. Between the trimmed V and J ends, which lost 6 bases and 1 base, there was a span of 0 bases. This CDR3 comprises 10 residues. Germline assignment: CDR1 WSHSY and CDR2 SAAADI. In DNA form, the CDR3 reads TGCGCCAGCAGGAACACTGAAGCTTTCTTT. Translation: CASRNTEAFF.

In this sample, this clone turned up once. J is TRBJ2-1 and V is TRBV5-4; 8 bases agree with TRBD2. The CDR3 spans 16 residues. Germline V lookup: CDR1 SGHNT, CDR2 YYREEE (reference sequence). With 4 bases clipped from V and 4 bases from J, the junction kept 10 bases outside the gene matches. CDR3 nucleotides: TGTGCCAGCAGCCGCGGAGCGGGGGTTACTTACAATGAGCAGTTCTTC. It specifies CASSRGAGVTYNEQFF.

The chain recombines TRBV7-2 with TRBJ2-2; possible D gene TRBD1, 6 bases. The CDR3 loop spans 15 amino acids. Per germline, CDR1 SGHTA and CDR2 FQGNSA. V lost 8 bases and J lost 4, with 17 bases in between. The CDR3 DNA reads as TGTGCCAGCGGGCCGAGGTTAGGGGGCACCGGGGAGCTGTTTTTT. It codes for CASGPRLGGTGELFF. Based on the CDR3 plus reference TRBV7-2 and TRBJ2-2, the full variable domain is GAGVSQSPSNKVTEKGKDVELRCDPISGHTALYWYRQSLGQGLEFLIYFQGNSAPDKSGLPSDRFSAERTGGSVSTLTIQRTQQEDSAVYLCASGPRLGGTGELFFGEGSRLTVL.

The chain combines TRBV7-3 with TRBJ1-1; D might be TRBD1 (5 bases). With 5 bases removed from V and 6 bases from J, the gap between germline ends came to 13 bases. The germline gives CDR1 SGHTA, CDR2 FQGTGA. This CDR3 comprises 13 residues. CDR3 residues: CASSTRDGAEAFF. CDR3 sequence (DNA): TGTGCCAGCAGCACCCGGGACGGCGCTGAAGCTTTCTTT. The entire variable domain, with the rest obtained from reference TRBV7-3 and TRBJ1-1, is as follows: GAGVSQTPSNKVTEKGKYVELRCDPISGHTALYWYRQSLGQGPEFLIYFQGTGAADDSGLPNDRFFAVRPEGSVSTLKIQRTERGDSAVYLCASSTRDGAEAFFGQGTRLTVV.

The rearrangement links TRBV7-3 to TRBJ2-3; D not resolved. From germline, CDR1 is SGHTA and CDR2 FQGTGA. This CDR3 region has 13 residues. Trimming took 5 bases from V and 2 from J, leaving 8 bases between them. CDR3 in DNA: TGTGCCAGCAGCCTAAGTATCACAGATACGCAGTATTTT. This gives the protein CASSLSITDTQYF.

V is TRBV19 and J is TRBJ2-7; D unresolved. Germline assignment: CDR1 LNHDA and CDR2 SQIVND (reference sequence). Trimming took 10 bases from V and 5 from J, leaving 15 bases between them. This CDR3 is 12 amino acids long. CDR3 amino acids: CATPIGFNEQYF. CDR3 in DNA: TGTGCCACCCCGATTGGGTTTAACGAGCAGTACTTC.

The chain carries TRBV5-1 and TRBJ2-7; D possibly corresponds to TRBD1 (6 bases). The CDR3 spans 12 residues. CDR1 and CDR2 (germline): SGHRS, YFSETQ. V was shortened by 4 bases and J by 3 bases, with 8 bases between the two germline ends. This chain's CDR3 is CASSQQGYEQYF. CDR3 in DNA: TGCGCCAGCAGCCAACAGGGCTACGAGCAGTACTTC.

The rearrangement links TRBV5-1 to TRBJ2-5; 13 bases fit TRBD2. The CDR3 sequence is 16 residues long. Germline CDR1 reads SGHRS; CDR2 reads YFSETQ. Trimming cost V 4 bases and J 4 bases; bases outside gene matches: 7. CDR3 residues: CASSRTGTSGTETQYF. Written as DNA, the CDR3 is TGCGCCAGCAGCCGGACCGGGACTAGCGGGACAGAGACCCAGTACTTC. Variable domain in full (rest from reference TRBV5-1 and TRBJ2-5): KAGVTQTPRYLIKTRGQQVTLSCSPISGHRSVSWYQQTPGQGLQFLFEYFSETQRNKGNFPGRFSGRQFSNSRSEMNVSTLELGDSALYLCASSRTGTSGTETQYFGPGTRLLVL.